The subject of this entry is one T cell receptor beta chain. This record comes from a study of blood T cell repertoires in COVID-19. As for the study in general: Sources were T cells, B-cell-depleted T cells, or PBMCs; the material itself was cDNA or gDNA.

Assay used: immunoSEQ multiplex PCR; TCRdb lists only in-frame clones, some missing. The sample consists of about 490,000 clones, over 75% of them appearing once. Germline loops: CDR1 SEHNR, CDR2 FQNEAQ (reference sequence). The CDR3 runs to 14 residues. Trimming cost V 1 base and J 3 bases, with 4 bases left between them. V is TRBV7-9 and J is TRBJ1-6; no clear D. The specimen was peripheral blood. The sequence derives from a human donor in a cohort sampled during active COVID-19. The CDR3 spells CASSLDSYNSPLHF. The CDR3, as DNA: TGTGCCAGCAGCTTAGACAGCTATAATTCACCCCTCCACTTT.